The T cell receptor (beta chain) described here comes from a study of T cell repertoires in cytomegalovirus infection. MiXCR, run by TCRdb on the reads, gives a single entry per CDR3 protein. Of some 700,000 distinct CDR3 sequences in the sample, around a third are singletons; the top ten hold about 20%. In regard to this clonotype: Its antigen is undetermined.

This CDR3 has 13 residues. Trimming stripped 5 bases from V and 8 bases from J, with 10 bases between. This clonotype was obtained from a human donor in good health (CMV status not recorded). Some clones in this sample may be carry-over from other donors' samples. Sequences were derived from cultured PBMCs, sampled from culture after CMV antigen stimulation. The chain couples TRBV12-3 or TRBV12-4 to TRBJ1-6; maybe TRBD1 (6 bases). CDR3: CASSRGLDSPLHF. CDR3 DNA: TGTGCCAGCAGTCGGGGGCTGGATTCACCCCTCCACTTT.